These 32 T cell receptor beta chains came from one sample sequenced in a study of PD-L1 blockade in urothelial cancer. The assay was immunoSEQ multiplex PCR, and TCRdb's table has in-frame clones only and misses some. Of approximately 93,000 clones in the sample, roughly 85% were seen once. Time point denoted: peripheral blood 6 weeks after treatment start. The sequencing here drew on PBMCs, taken around atezolizumab (anti-PD-L1) treatment. These TCRs come from a man between 70 and 80 years old with urothelial cancer.

The chain has TRBV19 and TRBJ1-2; 9 nucleotides agree with TRBD1. V shed 6 bases, J shed 8 bases, and the junction held 7 bases outside the gene matches. Germline CDR1 reads LNHDA; CDR2 reads SQIVND (reference sequence). This CDR3 has 13 residues. The DNA for the CDR3 is TGTGCCAGTAGCCCCGGGACAGGGAGGGGCTACACCTTC. Translated: CASSPGTGRGYTF.

The chain recombines TRBV18 with TRBJ2-2; TRBD2 agrees at 13 bases. The germline gives CDR1 KGHSH, CDR2 LQKENI. V trimming: 3 bases; J trimming: 6 bases; junction bases outside the gene matches: 1. The CDR3 has 15 amino acids. The CDR3 loop is CASSPGLAGAGELFF. In nucleotides, the CDR3 is TGTGCCAGCTCACCTGGACTAGCGGGAGCCGGGGAGCTGTTTTTT.

V and J are TRBV7-9 and TRBJ2-7; 7 bases agree with TRBD1. The germline CDR1 and CDR2 sequences are SEHNR and FQNEAQ (reference sequence). V shed 5 bases, J shed 0 bases, and the junction held 19 bases outside the gene matches. This CDR3 has 19 residues. The CDR3 nucleotides are TGTGCCAGCAGCACCCCAAAAGGCTCCGGGACAGCCGACTCCTACGAGCAGTACTTC. Translation: CASSTPKGSGTADSYEQYF.

In its sample, this clone was seen a few times. The rearrangement links TRBV29-1 to TRBJ1-1, with 8 bases matching TRBD1. This CDR3 contains 14 residues. Germline assignment: CDR1 SQVTM and CDR2 ANQGSEA. With V trimmed by 4 bases and J by 5 bases, 9 bases remained unmatched. The CDR3 here is CSVGGRTGGTEAFF. CDR3 in DNA: TGCAGCGTTGGGGGCCGAACAGGGGGGACTGAAGCTTTCTTT.

This clone was detected once. In DNA form, the CDR3 reads TGCAGCGTTGAAGATCGAGCTAGCGAAACCGGGGGCAATGAGCAGTTCTTC. Its protein is CSVEDRASETGGNEQFF. The V gene is TRBV29-1, the J gene TRBJ2-1; D is perhaps TRBD2 (6 bases). Per the germline V gene, CDR1 is SQVTM and CDR2 is ANQGSEA. This CDR3 is built from 17 residues. The V end lost 0 bases, the J end lost 6 bases, and 21 bases lay between the germline ends.

This rearrangement joins TRBV5-1 to TRBJ2-7; TRBD2 is a possible D gene (6 bases). The V gene lost 0 bases and the J gene lost 6 bases, with 19 bases spanning the gap. The CDR3 totals 16 residues. The V gene's germline CDR1 is SGHRS and CDR2 YFSETQ. The CDR3 DNA follows: TGCGCCAGCAGCTTGGCCGGGACTCCCACTCCAGCCGAGCAGTACTTC. This sequence encodes CASSLAGTPTPAEQYF. Based on the CDR3 plus reference TRBV5-1 and TRBJ2-7, the full variable domain is KAGVTQTPRYLIKTRGQQVTLSCSPISGHRSVSWYQQTPGQGLQFLFEYFSETQRNKGNFPGRFSGRQFSNSRSEMNVSTLELGDSALYLCASSLAGTPTPAEQYFGPGTRLTVT.

The rearrangement joins TRBV6-1 to TRBJ2-3, with 8 nucleotides matching TRBD2. CDR3 length: 12 residues. Looked up from germline, CDR1 is MNHNS and CDR2 is SASEGT. V gave up 9 bases and J gave up 6 bases; unmatched junction bases: 5. The CDR3 spells CASITSGDTQYF. The CDR3 DNA reads as TGTGCCAGTATTACTAGCGGCGATACGCAGTATTTT.

This sequence joins TRBV4-2 and TRBJ1-4; D is uncertain. The CDR3 extends over 17 amino acids. Germline-derived CDR1 and CDR2 are LGHNA and YNFKEQ. V lost 0 bases to trimming and J lost 1 base, with 12 bases between them. The CDR3 region has the DNA TGTGCCAGCAGCCAAGATAGACATTCACTAACTAATGAAAAACTGTTTTTT. This encodes CASSQDRHSLTNEKLFF.

This chain connects TRBV7-2 to TRBJ1-5; D is ambiguous. This CDR3 has 14 residues. CDR1 is SGHTA, CDR2 FQGNSA, per germline. V lost 5 bases and J 6 bases, leaving 14 bases between the germline ends. This CDR3 reads CASSKNGEGQPQHF. CDR3 sequence (DNA): TGTGCCAGCAGCAAAAATGGCGAGGGTCAGCCCCAGCATTTT.

The chain carries TRBV2 and TRBJ1-6; D may be TRBD1 (5 bases). Germline CDR1 SNHLY, CDR2 FYNNEI. Trimming pared 3 bases from V and 9 bases from J, leaving 12 bases between. This CDR3 is 14 amino acids long. DNA for the CDR3: TGTGCCAGCAGTGACAGGGATGCTGGTTCACCCCTCCACTTT. As protein: CASSDRDAGSPLHF.

The V call is TRBV7-2, the J call TRBJ2-1; 11 nucleotides agree with TRBD2. J was trimmed by 8 bases and V by 4 bases; bases with no gene match: 7. Germline values: CDR1 SGHTA, CDR2 FQGNSA. This CDR3 contains 15 residues. The CDR3 region is CASSSGTSGRYEQFF. The CDR3 DNA is TGTGCCAGCAGCTCAGGGACTAGCGGTAGGTATGAGCAGTTCTTC.

The chain joins TRBV27 to TRBJ1-2; no reliable D call. Germline V gene sequence: CDR1 MNHEY, CDR2 SMNVEV (reference sequence). The CDR3 has 13 amino acids. The V and J ends lost 5 bases and 3 bases respectively, with 10 bases between them. The DNA for the CDR3 is TGTGCCAGCAGTCCCGGACTGGACTATGGCTACACCTTC. Protein product: CASSPGLDYGYTF.

This clone was counted a single time. The chain links TRBV7-6 to TRBJ1-2; TRBD1 matches 12 bases. The germline CDR1 and CDR2 sequences are SGHVS and FNYEAQ. The CDR3 loop spans 14 amino acids. V dropped 4 bases and J dropped 7; count of bases not matched to a gene: 4. The CDR3 protein is CASSSGQGAGGYTF. The CDR3, as DNA: TGTGCCAGCAGCTCGGGACAGGGGGCAGGTGGCTACACCTTC.

The chain is built from TRBV5-1 and TRBJ2-2; 7 nucleotides line up with TRBD2. J was trimmed by 0 bases and V by 5 bases; bases with no gene match: 4. The V gene's germline CDR1 is SGHRS and CDR2 YFSETQ. CDR3 length: 15 residues. CDR3 residues: CASRYRGANTGELFF. The CDR3 coding sequence is TGCGCCAGCAGATACCGGGGGGCGAACACCGGGGAGCTGTTTTTT.

The rearrangement uses TRBV4-1 and TRBJ2-3; the match to TRBD2 covers 13 bases. With 0 bases clipped from V and 4 bases from J, the junction kept 10 bases outside the gene matches. This CDR3 comprises 19 residues. Germline V lookup: CDR1 MGHRA, CDR2 YSYEKL. The CDR3 region is CASSQDPSTSGGKADTQYF. The CDR3 DNA sequence: TGCGCCAGCAGCCAAGATCCTTCGACTAGCGGGGGGAAGGCAGATACGCAGTATTTT.

The chain has TRBV5-4 and TRBJ2-1; 7 positions agree with TRBD2. The junction had 6 bases not matched to a gene; V was cut back by 0 bases and J by 3 bases. Germline V gene lookup returns CDR1 SGHNT and CDR2 YYREEE (reference sequence). The CDR3 is 16 amino acids. CDR3 sequence (DNA): TGTGCCAGCAGCTTGGGTGGGGGGGTGCTCTACAATGAGCAGTTCTTC. It is translated as CASSLGGGVLYNEQFF.

The V call is TRBV11-2, the J call TRBJ2-5, with 11 bases matching TRBD2. The V segment lost 8 bases and the J segment 3 bases; nucleotides outside the gene matches: 8. The CDR3 loop spans 15 amino acids. Germline V gene data show CDR1 as SGHAT and CDR2 as FQNNGV. The CDR3 sequence is CASGVGTSGKETQYF. DNA for the CDR3: TGTGCCAGCGGAGTAGGGACTAGCGGAAAAGAGACCCAGTACTTC.

This sequence joins TRBV29-1 and TRBJ2-7; TRBD2 agrees at 8 bases. V shed 4 bases, J shed 0 bases, and the junction held 5 bases outside the gene matches. Germline CDR1 reads SQVTM; CDR2 reads ANQGSEA. The CDR3 is 14 residues long. Here the CDR3 reads CSVGRRGDSYEQYF. CDR3 coding DNA: TGCAGCGTTGGACGGCGGGGGGACTCCTACGAGCAGTACTTC.

The V call is TRBV6-6, the J call TRBJ2-7; no clear D gene. The germline V gene has CDR1 MNHNY and CDR2 SVGAGI (reference sequence). With 9 bases removed from V and 3 bases from J, the gap between germline ends came to 15 bases. The CDR3 contains 13 residues. The CDR3 sequence: CASSLGWVYEQYF. CDR3 bases: TGTGCCAGTTCCCTCGGGTGGGTCTACGAGCAGTACTTC.

The chain uses TRBV10-2 and TRBJ1-2, with TRBD1 identical over 12 bases. V gave up 1 base and J gave up 7 bases; unmatched junction bases: 19. The CDR3 spans 20 residues. The germline CDR1 and CDR2 sequences are WSHSY and SAAADI. This chain's CDR3 is CASSELPSYVPGQGAGGYTF. Written as DNA, the CDR3 is TGCGCCAGCAGTGAGTTGCCCTCCTATGTCCCGGGACAGGGGGCCGGTGGCTACACCTTC.

This clone has more than one count but fewer than ten. This chain joins TRBV7-9 and TRBJ2-3; D not certain. CDR3 length equals 12 residues. Germline V lookup: CDR1 SEHNR, CDR2 FQNEAQ (reference sequence). V shed 4 bases and J shed 2 bases, with 4 bases lying between them. The CDR3 sequence: CASSSVTDTQYF. CDR3 nucleotide sequence: TGTGCCAGCAGCTCCGTCACAGATACGCAGTATTTT.

The chain couples TRBV5-6 to TRBJ2-7; TRBD2 aligns across 8 bases. The CDR3 totals 15 residues. Per germline, CDR1 SGHDT and CDR2 YYEEEE. With 9 bases clipped from V and 0 bases from J, the junction kept 11 bases outside the gene matches. CDR3 DNA: TGTGCCACCGCACCTAGCGGGTTTAGCTCCTACGAGCAGTACTTC. Translating it yields CATAPSGFSSYEQYF.

The chain links TRBV19 to TRBJ2-3; D not resolved. Germline V CDR1 and CDR2: LNHDA, SQIVND (reference sequence). The V end was cut by 5 bases, the J end by 1 base, with 13 bases between. This CDR3 contains 15 residues. CDR3: CASSEVPTRTDTQYF. The CDR3 bases are TGTGCCAGTAGTGAGGTCCCTACCCGCACAGATACGCAGTATTTT.

The rearrangement links TRBV30 to TRBJ2-2; 8 bases align to TRBD1. CDR1 GTSNPN and CDR2 SVGIG come from the germline V gene (reference sequence). The V segment lost 7 bases and the J segment 7 bases; nucleotides outside the gene matches: 8. The CDR3 is made up of 13 amino acids. The CDR3 is CALRTGRDGELFF. In DNA, the CDR3 is TGTGCCTTGCGGACAGGGCGTGACGGGGAGCTGTTTTTT. The variable domain in full, completed from reference TRBV30 and TRBJ2-2, reads SQTIHQWPATLVQPVGSPLSLECTVEGTSNPNLYWYRQAAGRGLQLLFYSVGIGQISSEVPQNLSASRPQDRQFILSSKKLLLSDSGFYLCALRTGRDGELFFGEGSRLTVL.

The gene calls are TRBV28 and TRBJ1-6, with 7 bases that match TRBD1. J was trimmed by 1 base and V by 7 bases; bases with no gene match: 7. The CDR3 covers 16 residues. The germline V gene encodes CDR1 MDHEN and CDR2 SYDVKM. The CDR3 region is CASTLPGGSYNSPLHF. The CDR3, as DNA: TGTGCCAGCACTCTCCCAGGGGGGTCCTATAATTCACCCCTCCACTTT.

The chain uses TRBV6-5 and TRBJ2-3, with D possibly matching TRBD2 (6 bases). V gave up 7 bases and J gave up 6 bases, with 14 bases separating them. Germline CDR1 is MNHEY and CDR2 is SVGAGI. This CDR3 comprises 13 residues. The DNA for the CDR3 is TGTGCCAGCACCCGGGCGGGACGGGATACGCAGTATTTT. It yields the protein CASTRAGRDTQYF.

The gene calls are TRBV27 and TRBJ2-5, with 9 bases lining up with TRBD1. Per germline, CDR1 MNHEY and CDR2 SMNVEV (reference sequence). V was clipped by 0 bases and J by 5 bases; unmatched bases: 7. The CDR3 length is 16 residues. The CDR3 DNA follows: TGTGCCAGCAGTTTATCTCCCGGGACAGGGTGGGAGACCCAGTACTTC. It specifies CASSLSPGTGWETQYF.

This chain uses TRBV5-6 with TRBJ2-1; TRBD1 matches 8 bases. The ends lost 4 bases at V and 6 bases at J; junction bases unmatched: 9. CDR1 is SGHDT, CDR2 YYEEEE, per germline. This CDR3 is 15 amino acids long. This chain's CDR3 is CASSRTGTSSNEQFF. As DNA, the CDR3 is TGTGCCAGCAGCCGGACAGGGACATCAAGCAATGAGCAGTTCTTC. Drawing the rest from reference TRBV5-6 and TRBJ2-1, the complete variable domain is DAGVTQSPTHLIKTRGQQVTLRCSPKSGHDTVSWYQQALGQGPQFIFQYYEEEERQRGNFPDRFSGHQFPNYSSELNVNALLLGDSALYLCASSRTGTSSNEQFFGPGTRLTVL.

This chain connects TRBV6-6 to TRBJ2-3, with D possibly being TRBD1 (6 bases). With 4 bases removed from V and 5 bases from J, the gap between germline ends came to 10 bases. Looked up from germline, CDR1 is MNHNY and CDR2 is SVGAGI (reference sequence). The CDR3 contains 13 residues. CDR3 region: CASSFRGEDTQYF. CDR3 nucleotides: TGTGCCAGCAGTTTCAGGGGAGAAGATACGCAGTATTTT.

The V and J genes are TRBV19 and TRBJ1-3; D is undetermined. The V end lost 4 bases, the J end lost 0 bases, and 13 bases lay between the germline ends. Per germline, CDR1 LNHDA and CDR2 SQIVND (reference sequence). The CDR3 has 16 residues. The CDR3 sequence is CASSKRPEASGNTIYF. The CDR3 nucleotides are TGTGCCAGTAGTAAGAGGCCCGAAGCCTCTGGAAACACCATATATTTT.

CDR3 region: CASSLAGGLTRGRNEQFF. CDR3 bases: TGTGCCAGCTCCCTAGCGGGAGGTCTTACGAGAGGGCGCAATGAGCAGTTCTTC. V and J are TRBV19 and TRBJ2-1, with TRBD2 matching over 11 bases. This CDR3 comprises 18 residues. V lost 9 bases to trimming and J lost 6 bases; unmatched junction nucleotides: 19. CDR1 is LNHDA and CDR2 is SQIVND in the germline V gene (reference sequence). The full variable domain, rest sourced from reference TRBV19 and TRBJ2-1, is DGGITQSPKYLFRKEGQNVTLSCEQNLNHDAMYWYRQDPGQGLRLIYYSQIVNDFQKGDIAEGYSVSREKKESFPLTVTSAQKNPTAFYLCASSLAGGLTRGRNEQFFGPGTRLTVL.

The count of this clone is one. The chain joins TRBV29-1 to TRBJ2-5; 7 bases line up with TRBD2. This CDR3 has 12 residues. Germline trimming cut 7 bases from V and 5 bases from J; bases unmatched to any gene: 7. Germline loops: CDR1 SQVTM, CDR2 ANQGSEA. The CDR3 sequence is CSAETSSETQYF. In DNA, the CDR3 is TGCAGCGCTGAGACTAGCTCGGAGACCCAGTACTTC.